This TCR beta chain originates from a study of shared clonotypes between healthy human individuals (dated by TCRdb to the early 2020s). About the full investigation: Three men and a couple of women, aged 18 to 49 years, made up the cohort. To estimate repertoire size and how much clonotype sharing occurs between individuals, the study deeply sequenced the blood TCR repertoires of several healthy adults. For each donor, CD4 naive and CD4 memory were each given three plates, CD8 naive was given two plates, and CD8 memory was given one plate. Each donor's leukapheresis produced roughly between about 0.9 and 9.5 billion PBMCs. To increase sequencing depth and limit assay-specific biases, different laboratories used diverse techniques to prepare libraries and sequence TCR repertoires. On the study overall, not on this receptor specifically: Even with the large sequencing depth, rarefaction of the sorted-subset datasets indicated that sequencing was incomplete. Sampling was restricted to blood, and TCR repertoires in tissue are likely to differ from TCR repertoires in blood. Compared with non-shared clonotypes, clonotypes shared by all four sorted-subset donors had higher generation probabilities. Across a few donors, roughly 5.1% of naive CD4, roughly 3.8% of naive CD8, under 2.5% of memory CD4, and roughly 0.4% of memory CD8 clonotypes were shared. Because the study included a small number of donors, the genetic and exposure-history diversity represented was limited. Estimated clonotype richness was generally larger for naive than for memory subsets. Pairwise subsampling led to the expectation that sequencing depth would affect the degree of clonotype sharing among donors.

Regarding this clone: This clone's antigen is unknown. The input lacks base qualities; no much larger clone sits a single base away.

CD8 naive samples consisted of CD45RO-negative cells that were positively selected for CCR7, yielding a CD45RA+CCR7+ population without TemRA cells. The donors were healthy, HIV-negative adults who had no recently reported acute infections or vaccinations. Every donor was a Caucasian adult living in Nashville, Tennessee, USA. Blood was obtained by leukapheresis, after which PBMCs were separated by Ficoll-Histopaque density gradient centrifugation and cryopreserved in liquid nitrogen vapor phase. Analytical flow cytometry was used to check the purity and quantity of every magnetically sorted T cell population. Each sorted fraction had its genomic DNA isolated and then quantified by UV absorbance on a Nanodrop 2000c. Using the deep immunoSEQ assay, multiplex PCR amplified TCR CDR3 regions from genomic DNA. Genomic DNA extracted from each cell subset was distributed evenly over all wells of several immunoSEQ 96-well plates, and each plate served as one replicate. Each replicate PCR for sorted subsets received about 0.2 ug genomic DNA, equal to about 30,000 T cell genomes. Purified libraries were quantified with a Qubit 3.0 fluorometer, sized on a Bioanalyzer 2100, and re-quantified with the KAPA Library Quantification kit. Each immunoSEQ 96-well plate was sequenced on its own single-read 150-cycle Illumina NextSeq 550 flow cell. The study's own analysis went as follows. Because the immunoSEQ output included only junctional sequences and no quality scores, the filtering could not be the same as the filtering used for full-length reads. Sequences were annotated with PyIR, a Python wrapper for IgBLAST v1.9, and V/J genes and CDR3 were assigned using IMGT germline references. Any read was removed if the V/J assignment was weak (E-value above 1e-6), the CDR3 was missing, or the read contained stop codons, out-of-frame junctions, or ambiguous translated residues. V3J clonotypes were defined as sequences sharing the same inferred V gene, J gene, and CDR3 amino acid sequence. The percentage overlap between two repertoires was calculated by dividing the number of shared unique clonotypes by the size of the smaller repertoire. Three approaches were used to assess repertoire richness: RTK rarefaction, the Chao1 estimator, and Recon v2.1 estimates of unobserved clonotypes. For all TCRbeta clonotypes obtained by the gDNA method from a few donors, generation probabilities were computed with OLGA. The table was pulled from immuneACCESS by TCRdb, which kept in-frame rearrangements only. Such tables lose some clones; where checked, under half of the loss comes from unresolved V genes, and the rest has no known cause. V and J calls and clone size are those listed in that table; D and trimming were worked out from the DNA. For this sample there are roughly 2.1 million clones; 90% to 95% appear just once. In total, the top ten clones hold roughly 1.7% of the sample.

The source is a man younger than 30 in good health. Some clones in this sample may be carry-over from other donors' samples. Material for sequencing was naive CD8+ T cells from PBMCs. What the cell subset or site label conveys for this sample: CD45RA+CCR7+.

The CDR3 loop reads CASSQGTPRWVSYEQYF. DNA sequence: TGTGCCAGCAGCCAAGGAACCCCCCGGTGGGTGAGCTACGAGCAGTACTTC. The rearranged segments are TRBV14 and TRBJ2-7; no D gene call is confident. The trim is 1 base for V and 3 bases for J, with a gap of 19 bases between the germline ends. From its cysteine to its phenylalanine, the CDR3 spans 17 amino acids. Only the CDR3 DNA stays, 51 bases, in frame from base 1. The germline V gene encodes CDR1 SGHDN and CDR2 FVKESK. The reference TRBV14 and TRBJ2-7 proteins fill in what lies around the CDR3, so the full variable domain reads EAGVTQFPSHSVIEKGQTVTLRCDPISGHDNLYWYRRVMGKEIKFLLHFVKESKQDESGMPNNRFLAERTGGTYSTLKVQPAELEDSGVYFCASSQGTPRWVSYEQYFGPGTRLTVT.